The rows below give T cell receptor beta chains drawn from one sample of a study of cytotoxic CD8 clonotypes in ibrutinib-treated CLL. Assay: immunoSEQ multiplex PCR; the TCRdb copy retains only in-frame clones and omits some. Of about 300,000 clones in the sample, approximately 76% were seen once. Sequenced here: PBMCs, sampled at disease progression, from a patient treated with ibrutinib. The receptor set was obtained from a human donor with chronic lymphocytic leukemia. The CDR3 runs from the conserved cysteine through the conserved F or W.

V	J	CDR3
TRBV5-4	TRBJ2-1	CASSPRASRARDEQFF
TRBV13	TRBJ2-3	CASSLAGAGTSTDTQYF
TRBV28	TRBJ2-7	CASSRGLSGRAGSSYEQYF
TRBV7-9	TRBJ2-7	CASSGADRELYEQYF
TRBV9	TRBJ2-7	CASSVNLRDFDVQYF
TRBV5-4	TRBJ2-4	CASSFAGGPAKNIQYF
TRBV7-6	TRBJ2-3	CASSLRPSAIQGTDTQYF
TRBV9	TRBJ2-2	CASSLWDSPPRELFF
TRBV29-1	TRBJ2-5	CSVGREQETQYF
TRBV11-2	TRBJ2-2	CASSTNQGLPGELFF